This T cell receptor beta chain was sequenced during a study of blood T cell repertoires in COVID-19. Study at large: Samples representing acute and convalescent COVID-19 were sourced from the United States, Italy and Spain. PBMCs, B-cell-depleted T cells, or T cells were the source of the cDNA or gDNA that made up the material.

Authors' methods: Amplification of reference gene primers was used by the study to estimate nucleated cell counts. The repertoire was sequenced with immunoSEQ multiplex PCR; TCRdb's copy has only in-frame clones and lacks some. That table furnishes V, J and clone size, whereas the DNA furnished D and trimming. Among tens of thousands of clones listed, 85% to 90% were seen once. The CDR3 runs 16 residues. After removal of 5 bases from V and 3 bases from J, the junction contained 9 bases not matched to a gene. Germline CDR1 SEHNR, CDR2 FQNEAQ (reference sequence). The sequenced sample consisted of peripheral blood. This sequence joins TRBV7-9 and TRBJ2-2, with 7 bases aligning to TRBD2. This sequence originates from a human donor in a cohort sampled during active COVID-19. CDR3 residues: CASSIQAGTHTGELFF. In DNA form, the CDR3 reads TGTGCCAGCAGCATTCAAGCGGGAACCCACACCGGGGAGCTGTTTTTT.